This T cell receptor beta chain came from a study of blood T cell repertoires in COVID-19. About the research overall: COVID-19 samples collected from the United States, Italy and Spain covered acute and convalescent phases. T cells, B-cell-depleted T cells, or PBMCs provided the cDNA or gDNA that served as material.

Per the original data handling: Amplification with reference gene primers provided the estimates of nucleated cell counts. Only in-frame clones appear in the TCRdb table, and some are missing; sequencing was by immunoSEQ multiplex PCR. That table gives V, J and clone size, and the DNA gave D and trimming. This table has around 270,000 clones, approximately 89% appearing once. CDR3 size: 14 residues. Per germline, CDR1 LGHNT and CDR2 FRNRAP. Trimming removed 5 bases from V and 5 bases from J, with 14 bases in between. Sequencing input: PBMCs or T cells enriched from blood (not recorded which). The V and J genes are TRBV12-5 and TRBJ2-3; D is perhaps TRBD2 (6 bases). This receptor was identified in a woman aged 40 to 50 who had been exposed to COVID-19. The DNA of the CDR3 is TGTGCTAGTGGTACCGGGACTCTCGAAGATACGCAGTATTTT. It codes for CASGTGTLEDTQYF.